The clone carrying this TCR beta chain was picked up one time. The sample originates from a study of technical replicates of blood from a few donors. Generated by immunoSEQ multiplex PCR, the TCRdb table keeps only in-frame clones and is missing some. Among approximately 81,000 clones listed, nearly 97% were seen once. The V and J ends lost 0 bases and 9 bases respectively, with 12 bases between them. Germline CDR1 is MNHEY and CDR2 is SVGAGI. The CDR3 has 15 amino acids. The sequenced material came from T cells isolated from PBMCs. This chain links TRBV6-5 with TRBJ1-6; D gene uncertain. This receptor was taken from a human donor in good health. The CDR3 nucleotides read TGTGCCAGCAGTTACTCGAACGAGGGCAGTTCACCCCTCCACTTT. Translation gives CASSYSNEGSSPLHF.